Listed below are T cell receptor beta chains from one sample, sequenced in a study of cytomegalovirus exposure and HLA in healthy donors. The protocol was immunoSEQ multiplex PCR, while the TCRdb copy is restricted to in-frame clones and leaves out a portion. The sample records 250,000 to 400,000 clones, nearly 90% being singletons. The sequenced material came from PBMCs. The origin of the receptors is a man aged 30 to 45 in good health and CMV-seronegative. CDR3s include the opening cysteine and the closing phenylalanine or tryptophan. D genes are given only for firm matches. Where a row states a size, it is once, few, many or the class of an expanded clone; other rows omit it.

TRBJ1-6	TRBV5-1	-	-	TGCGCCAGCAGCTTGGACAGCCTCCTTAATTCACCCCTCCACTTT	CASSLDSLLNSPLHF
TRBJ1-6	TRBV19	-	-	TGTGCCAGTAGCACTGATAGCTCCTATAATTCACCCCTCCACTTT	CASSTDSSYNSPLHF
TRBJ2-7	TRBV11-3	TRBD1	-	TGTGCCAGCAGCCCACCGGGACAGGTGCCTAACAAGCAGTACTTC	CASSPPGQVPNKQYF
TRBJ1-1	TRBV12-5	-	-	TGTGCTAGTAGCTTGCTCAACACTGAAGCTTTCTTT	CASSLLNTEAFF
TRBJ1-2	TRBV29-1	-	few	TGCAGCGTTGGGCTCGGGATTAACTATGGCTACACCTTC	CSVGLGINYGYTF
TRBJ1-2	TRBV19	-	-	TGTGCCAGTAGTATACCCACAGTATCTTCTAACTATGGCTACACCTTC	CASSIPTVSSNYGYTF
TRBJ1-2	TRBV14	TRBD1	-	TGTGCCAGCAGCCAGTGGGGGACAGAGGGCTACACCTTC	CASSQWGTEGYTF
TRBJ1-1	TRBV7-8	TRBD1	-	TGTGCCAGCAGCCTACGACAGGGGAACTTGAACACTGAAGCTTTCTTT	CASSLRQGNLNTEAFF
TRBJ1-6	TRBV7-2	TRBD1	-	TGTGCCAGCAGCGCAGCGACAGGGGCCACTTATAATTCACCCCTCCACTTT	CASSAATGATYNSPLHF
TRBJ2-5	TRBV4-1	TRBD2	-	TGCGCCAGCAGCCCGCGGGAGGGAGACCAAGAGACCCAGTACTTC	CASSPREGDQETQYF
TRBJ2-2	TRBV11-3	-	-	TGTGCCAGCAGCTTAGGGGACACCCTTTACACCGGGGAGCTGTTTTTT	CASSLGDTLYTGELFF
TRBJ2-7	TRBV30	TRBD1	once	TGTGCCTGGAGCGTCGGACAGGGAGCCTACGAGCAGTACTTC	CAWSVGQGAYEQYF
TRBJ2-7	TRBV5-6	-	-	TGTGCCAGCAGCTCGAGGCAGTCGGACTACGAGCAGTACTTC	CASSSRQSDYEQYF
TRBJ2-5	TRBV27	-	-	TGTGCCAGCAGTTCCCTCAACGAGGAGACCCAGTACTTC	CASSSLNEETQYF
TRBJ1-2	TRBV6-5	-	-	TGTGCCAGCAGTGAACTCATGGGGAGCGGGGGCTACACCTTC	CASSELMGSGGYTF
TRBJ2-7	TRBV7-6	TRBD2	-	TGTGCCAGCAGCTTAGGGGGGGGGAGCGAGGCCTACGAGCAGTACTTC	CASSLGGGSEAYEQYF
TRBJ2-1	TRBV23-1	TRBD2	-	TGCGCCAGCCGTCCTAGCGGGGGGGCCCGAGAGCAGTTCTTC	CASRPSGGAREQFF
TRBJ2-5	TRBV7-9	-	-	TGTGCCAGCAGCTTAGGGGTTCGCGACAGTTCCCGGGAGACCCAGTACTTC	CASSLGVRDSSRETQYF
TRBJ1-6	TRBV6-1	-	few	TGTGCCAGCAGAGGGACAATCAATAATTCACCCCTCCACTTT	CASRGTINNSPLHF
TRBJ1-1	TRBV9	-	-	TGTGCCAGCAGCGACAGGACGGTGAACACTGAAGCTTTCTTT	CASSDRTVNTEAFF
TRBJ1-1	TRBV18	-	-	TGTGCCAGCTCATTCTACAGGGAGGGTCCTGAAGCTTTCTTT	CASSFYREGPEAFF